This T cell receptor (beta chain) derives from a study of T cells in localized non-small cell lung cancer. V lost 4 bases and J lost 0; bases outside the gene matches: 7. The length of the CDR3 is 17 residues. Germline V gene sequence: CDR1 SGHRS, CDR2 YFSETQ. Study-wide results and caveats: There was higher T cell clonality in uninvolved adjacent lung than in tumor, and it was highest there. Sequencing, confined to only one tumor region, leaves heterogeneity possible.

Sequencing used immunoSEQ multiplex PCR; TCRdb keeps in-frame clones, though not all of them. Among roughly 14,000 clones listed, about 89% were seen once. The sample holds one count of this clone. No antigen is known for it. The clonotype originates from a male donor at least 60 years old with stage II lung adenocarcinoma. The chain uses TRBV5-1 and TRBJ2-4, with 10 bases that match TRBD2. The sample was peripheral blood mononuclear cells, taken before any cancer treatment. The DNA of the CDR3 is TGCGCCAGCAGCCCCGGACTAGCGGTCCCAGCCAAAAACATTCAGTACTTC. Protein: CASSPGLAVPAKNIQYF.